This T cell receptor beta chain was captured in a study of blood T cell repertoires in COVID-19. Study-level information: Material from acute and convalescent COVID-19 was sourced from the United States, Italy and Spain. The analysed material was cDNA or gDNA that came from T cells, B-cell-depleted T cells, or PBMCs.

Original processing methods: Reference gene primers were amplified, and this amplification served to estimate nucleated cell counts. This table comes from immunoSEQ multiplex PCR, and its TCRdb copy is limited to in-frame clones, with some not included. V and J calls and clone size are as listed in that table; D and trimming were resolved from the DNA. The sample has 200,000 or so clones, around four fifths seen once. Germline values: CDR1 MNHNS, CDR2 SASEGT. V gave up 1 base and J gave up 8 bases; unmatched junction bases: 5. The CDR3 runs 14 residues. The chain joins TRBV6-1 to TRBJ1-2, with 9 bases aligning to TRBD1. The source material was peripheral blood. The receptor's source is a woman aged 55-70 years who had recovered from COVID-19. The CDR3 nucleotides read TGTGCCAGCAGTGAAGGGGACAGGGATCGCGGCTACACCTTC. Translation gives CASSEGDRDRGYTF.